This T cell receptor (beta chain) was identified during a study of shared clonotypes between healthy human individuals. Study at large: Aged 18 to 49, the donors were two women and a few men.

The length of the CDR3 is 13 residues. V was pared by 5 bases and J by 2 bases, with 6 bases between. The germline V gene has CDR1 SGHNT and CDR2 YENEEA. For every subset, genomic DNA was evenly distributed across several immunoSEQ plates. Here immunoSEQ multiplex PCR was the method, and the copy in TCRdb shows in-frame clones only, minus some. The table records 450,000 to 500,000 clones, around three quarters of them present only once. Those who donated were healthy HIV-negative adults, with no recent acute infections or vaccinations reported. Material for sequencing was PBMCs. The clonotype comes from a woman between 40 and 50 years old in good health. Some clones in this sample may be carry-over from other donors' samples. The rearrangement uses TRBV11-3 and TRBJ2-2; tentatively, D is TRBD1 (5 bases). CDR3 in DNA: TGTGCCAGCAGCCAGGGCAACACCGGGGAGCTGTTTTTT. Translation: CASSQGNTGELFF. The complete variable domain, with remaining parts taken from reference TRBV11-3 and TRBJ2-2, reads EAGVVQSPRYKIIEKKQPVAFWCNPISGHNTLYWYLQNLGQGPELLIRYENEEAVDDSQLPKDRFSAERLKGVDSTLKIQPAELGDSAVYLCASSQGNTGELFFGEGSRLTVL.